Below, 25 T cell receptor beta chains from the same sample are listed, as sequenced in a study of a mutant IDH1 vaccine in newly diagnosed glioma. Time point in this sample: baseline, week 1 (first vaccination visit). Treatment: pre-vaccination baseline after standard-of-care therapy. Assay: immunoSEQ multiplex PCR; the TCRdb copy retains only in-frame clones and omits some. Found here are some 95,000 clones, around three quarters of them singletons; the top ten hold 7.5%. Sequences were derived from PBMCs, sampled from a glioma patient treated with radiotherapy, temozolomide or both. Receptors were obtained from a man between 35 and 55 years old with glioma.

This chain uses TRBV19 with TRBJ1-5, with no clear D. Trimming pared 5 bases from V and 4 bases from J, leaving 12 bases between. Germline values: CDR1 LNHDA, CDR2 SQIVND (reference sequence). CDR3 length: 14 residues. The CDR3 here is CASSVQAGNQPQHF. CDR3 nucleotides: TGTGCCAGTAGTGTGCAGGCCGGGAATCAGCCCCAGCATTTT.

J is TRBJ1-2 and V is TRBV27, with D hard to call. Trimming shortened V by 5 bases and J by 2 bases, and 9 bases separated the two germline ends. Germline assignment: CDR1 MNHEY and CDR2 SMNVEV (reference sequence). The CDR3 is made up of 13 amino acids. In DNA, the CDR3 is TGTGCCAGCAGTCTTGTACCGAACTATGGCTACACCTTC. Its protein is CASSLVPNYGYTF.

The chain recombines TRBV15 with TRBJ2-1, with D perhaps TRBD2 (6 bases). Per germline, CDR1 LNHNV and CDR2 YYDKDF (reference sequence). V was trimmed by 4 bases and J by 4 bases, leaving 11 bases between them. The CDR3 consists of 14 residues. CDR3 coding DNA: TGTGCCACCAGCATCCCCGGGACTTACAATGAGCAGTTCTTC. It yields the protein CATSIPGTYNEQFF.

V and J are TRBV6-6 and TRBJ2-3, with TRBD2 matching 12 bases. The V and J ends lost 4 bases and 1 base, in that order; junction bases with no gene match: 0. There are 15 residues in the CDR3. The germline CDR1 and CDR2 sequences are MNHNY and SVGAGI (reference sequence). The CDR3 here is CASSWTSGGTDTQYF. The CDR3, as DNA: TGTGCCAGCAGTTGGACTAGCGGGGGCACAGATACGCAGTATTTT.

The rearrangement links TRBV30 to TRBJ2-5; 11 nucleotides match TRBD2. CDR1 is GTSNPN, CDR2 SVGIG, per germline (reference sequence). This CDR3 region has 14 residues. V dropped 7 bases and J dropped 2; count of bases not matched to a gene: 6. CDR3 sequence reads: CAFSGGAKQETQYF. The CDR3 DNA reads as TGTGCCTTTAGCGGGGGGGCAAAACAAGAGACCCAGTACTTC.

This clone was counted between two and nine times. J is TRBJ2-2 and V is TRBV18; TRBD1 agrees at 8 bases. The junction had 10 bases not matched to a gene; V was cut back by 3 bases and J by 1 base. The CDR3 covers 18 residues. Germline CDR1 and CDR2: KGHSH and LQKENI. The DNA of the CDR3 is TGTGCCAGCTCACCGGATCAGGGGGCCGCCGTGAACACCGGGGAGCTGTTTTTT. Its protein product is CASSPDQGAAVNTGELFF.

The chain's CDR3 is CASSLAGSYEQYF. The CDR3 nucleotides are TGTGCCAGCAGCTTAGCGGGTTCCTACGAGCAGTACTTC. V gene TRBV7-8 combines with J gene TRBJ2-7; D not certain. Germline V gene lookup returns CDR1 SGHVS and CDR2 FQNEAQ. V lost 0 bases and J lost 1, with 4 bases in between. The CDR3 consists of 13 residues. Full variable domain (remainder filled in from reference TRBV7-8 and TRBJ2-7): GAGVSQSPRYKVAKRGQDVALRCDPISGHVSLFWYQQALGQGPEFLTYFQNEAQLDKSGLPSDRFFAERPEGSVSTLKIQRTQQEDSAVYLCASSLAGSYEQYFGPGTRLTVT.

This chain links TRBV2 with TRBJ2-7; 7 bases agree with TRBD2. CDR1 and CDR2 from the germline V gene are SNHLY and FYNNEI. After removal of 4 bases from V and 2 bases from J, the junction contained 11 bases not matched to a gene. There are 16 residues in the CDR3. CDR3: CASSAVGRGYTYEQYF. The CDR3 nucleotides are TGTGCCAGCAGTGCGGTTGGGCGGGGGTACACCTACGAGCAGTACTTC.

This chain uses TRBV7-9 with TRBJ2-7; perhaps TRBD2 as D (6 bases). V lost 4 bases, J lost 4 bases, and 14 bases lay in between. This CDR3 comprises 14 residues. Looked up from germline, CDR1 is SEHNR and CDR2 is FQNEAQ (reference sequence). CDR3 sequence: CASSSGTPPYEQYF. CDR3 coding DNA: TGTGCCAGCAGCTCGGGGACTCCCCCTTACGAGCAGTACTTC.

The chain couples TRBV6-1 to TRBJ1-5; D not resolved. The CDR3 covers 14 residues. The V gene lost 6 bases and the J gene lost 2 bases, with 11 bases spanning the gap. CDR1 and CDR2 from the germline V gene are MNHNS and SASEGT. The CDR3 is CASSQRPGNQPQHF. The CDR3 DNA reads TGTGCCAGCAGCCAGCGACCTGGCAATCAGCCCCAGCATTTT.

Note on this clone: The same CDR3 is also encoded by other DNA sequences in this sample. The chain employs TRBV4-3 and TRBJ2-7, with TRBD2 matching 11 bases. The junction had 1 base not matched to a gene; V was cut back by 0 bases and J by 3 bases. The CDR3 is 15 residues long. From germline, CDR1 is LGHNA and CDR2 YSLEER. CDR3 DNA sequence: TGCGCCAGCAGCCAAGAGACTAGCGGGATCTACGAGCAGTACTTC. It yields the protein CASSQETSGIYEQYF.

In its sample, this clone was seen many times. The CDR3 loop reads CASSLGGGFDEQFF. DNA for the CDR3: TGTGCCAGCAGCTTAGGAGGGGGCTTCGATGAGCAGTTCTTC. The rearrangement links TRBV11-2 to TRBJ2-1, with TRBD1 identical over 7 bases. CDR1 is SGHAT and CDR2 is FQNNGV in the germline V gene. Trimming removed 1 base from V and 8 bases from J; junction bases left unmatched: 5. This CDR3 region has 14 residues.

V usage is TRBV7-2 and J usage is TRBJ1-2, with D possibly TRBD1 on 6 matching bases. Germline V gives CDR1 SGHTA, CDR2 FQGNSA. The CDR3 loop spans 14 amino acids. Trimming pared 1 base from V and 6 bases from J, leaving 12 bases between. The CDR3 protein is CASSLGFAGDGYTF. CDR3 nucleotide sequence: TGTGCCAGCAGCTTAGGATTTGCAGGGGATGGCTACACCTTC.

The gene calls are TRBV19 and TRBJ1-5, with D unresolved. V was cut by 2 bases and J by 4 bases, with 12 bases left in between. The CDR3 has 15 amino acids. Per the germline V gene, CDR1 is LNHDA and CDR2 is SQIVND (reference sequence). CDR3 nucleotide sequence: TGTGCCAGTAGTATACCTCTGGGCCGAAATCAGCCCCAGCATTTT. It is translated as CASSIPLGRNQPQHF. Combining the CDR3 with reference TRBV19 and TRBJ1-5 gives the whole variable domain DGGITQSPKYLFRKEGQNVTLSCEQNLNHDAMYWYRQDPGQGLRLIYYSQIVNDFQKGDIAEGYSVSREKKESFPLTVTSAQKNPTAFYLCASSIPLGRNQPQHFGDGTRLSIL.

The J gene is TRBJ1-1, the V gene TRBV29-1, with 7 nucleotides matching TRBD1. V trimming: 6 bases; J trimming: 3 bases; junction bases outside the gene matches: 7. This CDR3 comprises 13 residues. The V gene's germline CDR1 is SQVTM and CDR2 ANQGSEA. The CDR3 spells CSVKQGYDTEAFF. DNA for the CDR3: TGCAGCGTGAAACAGGGGTATGACACTGAAGCTTTCTTT.

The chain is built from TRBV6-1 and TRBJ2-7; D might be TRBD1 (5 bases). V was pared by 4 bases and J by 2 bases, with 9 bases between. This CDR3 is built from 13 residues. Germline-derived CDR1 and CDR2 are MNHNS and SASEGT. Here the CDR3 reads CASSVAGTYEQYF. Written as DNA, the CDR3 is TGTGCCAGCAGTGTGGCAGGGACCTACGAGCAGTACTTC.

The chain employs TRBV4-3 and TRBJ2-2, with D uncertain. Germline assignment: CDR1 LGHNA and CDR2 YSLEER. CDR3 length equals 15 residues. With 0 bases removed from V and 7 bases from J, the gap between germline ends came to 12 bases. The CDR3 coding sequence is TGCGCCAGCAGCCAAGATCAACCGGGCGTCGGGGAGCTGTTTTTT. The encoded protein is CASSQDQPGVGELFF.

Written as DNA, the CDR3 is TGTGCCAGCAGCGTAGGGGCGGGGGGAAGCACAGATACGCAGTATTTT. Protein sequence: CASSVGAGGSTDTQYF. The gene calls are TRBV9 and TRBJ2-3; TRBD2 agrees at 8 bases. V shed 0 bases, J shed 0 bases, and the junction held 3 bases outside the gene matches. CDR3 length: 16 residues. Germline V gives CDR1 SGDLS, CDR2 YYNGEE.

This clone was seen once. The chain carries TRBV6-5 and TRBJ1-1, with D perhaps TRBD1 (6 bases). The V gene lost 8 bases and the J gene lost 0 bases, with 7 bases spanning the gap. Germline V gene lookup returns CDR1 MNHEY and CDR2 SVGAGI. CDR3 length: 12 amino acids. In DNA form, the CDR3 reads TGTGCCAGCGGACAGCTGAACACTGAAGCTTTCTTT. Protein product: CASGQLNTEAFF.

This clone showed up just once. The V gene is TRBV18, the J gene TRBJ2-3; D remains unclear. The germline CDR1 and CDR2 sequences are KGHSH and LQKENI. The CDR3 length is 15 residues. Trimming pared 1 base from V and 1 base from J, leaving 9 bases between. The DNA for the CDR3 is TGTGCCAGCTCACCACTCAGTCGAGGCACAGATACGCAGTATTTT. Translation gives CASSPLSRGTDTQYF.

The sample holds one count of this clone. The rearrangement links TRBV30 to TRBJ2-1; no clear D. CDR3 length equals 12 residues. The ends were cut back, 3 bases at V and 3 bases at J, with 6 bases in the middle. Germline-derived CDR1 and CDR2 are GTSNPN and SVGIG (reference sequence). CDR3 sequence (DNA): TGTGCCTGGAGGCCCAGCTACAATGAGCAGTTCTTC. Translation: CAWRPSYNEQFF.

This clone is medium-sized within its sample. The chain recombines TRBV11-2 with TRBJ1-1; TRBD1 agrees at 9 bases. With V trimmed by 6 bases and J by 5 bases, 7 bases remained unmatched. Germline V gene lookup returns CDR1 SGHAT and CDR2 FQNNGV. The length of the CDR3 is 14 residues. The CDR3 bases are TGTGCCAGCAGACCTACAGGGGGCGATACTGAAGCTTTCTTT. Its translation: CASRPTGGDTEAFF.

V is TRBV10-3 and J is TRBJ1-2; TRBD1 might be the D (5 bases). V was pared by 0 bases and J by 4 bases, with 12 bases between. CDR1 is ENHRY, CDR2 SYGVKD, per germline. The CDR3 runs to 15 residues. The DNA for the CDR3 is TGTGCCATCAGTGAGTCGGGAGGGGCAGGCTATGGCTACACCTTC. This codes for CAISESGGAGYGYTF.

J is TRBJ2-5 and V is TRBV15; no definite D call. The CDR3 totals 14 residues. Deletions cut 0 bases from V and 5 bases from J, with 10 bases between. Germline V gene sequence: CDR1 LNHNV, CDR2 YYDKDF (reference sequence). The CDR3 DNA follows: TGTGCCACCAGCAGAGACGTTCGATACGAGACCCAGTACTTC. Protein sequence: CATSRDVRYETQYF. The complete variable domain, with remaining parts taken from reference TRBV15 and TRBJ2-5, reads DAMVIQNPRYQVTQFGKPVTLSCSQTLNHNVMYWYQQKSSQAPKLLFHYYDKDFNNEADTPDNFQSRRPNTSFCFLDIRSPGLGDTAMYLCATSRDVRYETQYFGPGTRLLVL.

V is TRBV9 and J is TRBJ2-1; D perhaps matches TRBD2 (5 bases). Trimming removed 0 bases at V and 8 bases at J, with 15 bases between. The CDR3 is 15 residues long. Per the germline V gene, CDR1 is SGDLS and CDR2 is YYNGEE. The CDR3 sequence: CASSVDPLGLYEQFF. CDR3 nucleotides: TGTGCCAGCAGCGTAGACCCACTAGGATTATATGAGCAGTTCTTC.